One sample yielded the 9 T cell receptor beta chains listed below, sequenced in a study of CD8 T cells in Susac syndrome (dated by TCRdb to between 2019 and 2020). Libraries were built with the immunoSEQ multiplex PCR assay. RNA was extracted using the RNeasy kit, and roughly 0.45 to 1 microgram was reverse transcribed with random hexamers. TCRdb reworked the public reads: Q25 trimming with fastp, MiXCR clone assembly, productive beta chains retained. Every distinct CDR3 protein forms one entry, paired with its most common genes and DNA. The sample profile shows approximately 120,000 distinct CDR3 sequences; 90% to 95% of them were found once. The ten largest account for around 0.24% of the sample. Sequenced material: CD8+ T cells from PBMCs. Receptors were obtained from a human donor with multiple sclerosis.

The chain links TRBV7-6 to TRBJ2-7; maybe TRBD1 (6 bases). V lost 3 bases to trimming and J lost 1 base, with 10 bases between them. The CDR3 sequence is 14 residues long. Germline V gene lookup returns CDR1 SGHVS and CDR2 FNYEAQ. This chain's CDR3 is CASSFLGASYEQYF. The CDR3 coding sequence is TGTGCCAGCAGCTTTCTGGGGGCGTCCTACGAGCAGTACTTC.

This chain joins TRBV3-1 and TRBJ1-1; a possible D gene is TRBD1 (5 bases). Germline V lookup: CDR1 LGHDT, CDR2 YNNKEL (reference sequence). The CDR3 totals 12 residues. Deletions cut 7 bases from V and 3 bases from J, with 9 bases between. The CDR3 is CASMGEYTEAFF. The CDR3 DNA reads TGTGCCAGCATGGGGGAGTACACTGAAGCTTTCTTT.

The chain employs TRBV7-9 and TRBJ1-1; 9 bases are a match to TRBD1. This CDR3 has 16 residues. The ends lost 5 bases at V and 1 base at J; junction bases unmatched: 8. CDR1 is SEHNR, CDR2 FQNEAQ, per germline (reference sequence). The CDR3 is CASSALQGARNTEAFF. CDR3 nucleotides: TGTGCCAGCAGCGCATTACAGGGGGCACGGAACACTGAAGCTTTCTTT.

The rearrangement joins TRBV5-1 to TRBJ2-1, with TRBD1 as a possible D gene (6 bases). The CDR3 contains 14 residues. Germline V gene data show CDR1 as SGHRS and CDR2 as YFSETQ. V shed 5 bases and J shed 5 bases, with 14 bases lying between them. CDR3 DNA sequence: TGCGCCAGCAGTCTACTTGAGGGGGACAATGAGCAGTTCTTC. It specifies CASSLLEGDNEQFF.

The rearrangement joins TRBV7-8 to TRBJ2-5; D is possibly TRBD1 (5 bases). Per the germline V gene, CDR1 is SGHVS and CDR2 is FQNEAQ. Trimming removed 5 bases at V and 3 bases at J, with 13 bases between. This CDR3 contains 14 residues. CDR3 in amino acids: CASSPLVGEETQYF. Here the CDR3 DNA reads TGTGCCAGCAGCCCTCTAGTAGGGGAAGAGACCCAGTACTTC.

This chain joins TRBV30 and TRBJ2-7; D possibly corresponds to TRBD2 (6 bases). CDR1 GTSNPN and CDR2 SVGIG come from the germline V gene (reference sequence). The CDR3 loop spans 12 amino acids. V was cut by 2 bases and J by 5 bases, with 10 bases left in between. The CDR3 is CAWSRTGDEQYF. CDR3 DNA sequence: TGTGCCTGGAGTCGAACGGGAGACGAGCAGTACTTC.

The rearrangement uses TRBV7-9 and TRBJ2-1; no definite D call. Germline CDR1 SEHNR, CDR2 FQNEAQ (reference sequence). The ends were cut back, 4 bases at V and 0 bases at J, with 16 bases in the middle. The CDR3 has 17 residues. CDR3 sequence (DNA): TGTGCCAGCAGCTACCCCGCCTCCGTCAGCTCCTACAATGAGCAGTTCTTC. It translates to CASSYPASVSSYNEQFF. Looking up the rest from reference TRBV7-9 and TRBJ2-1 gives the full variable domain: DTGVSQNPRHKITKRGQNVTFRCDPISEHNRLYWYRQTLGQGPEFLTYFQNEAQLEKSRLLSDRFSAERPKGSFSTLEIQRTEQGDSAMYLCASSYPASVSSYNEQFFGPGTRLTVL.

The V and J genes are TRBV12-3 or TRBV12-4 and TRBJ2-1, with D unresolved. Trimming took 6 bases from V and 7 from J, leaving 10 bases between them. This CDR3 region has 12 residues. The CDR3 sequence is CASSGRGNEQFF. In DNA form, the CDR3 reads TGTGCCAGCAGCGGCAGAGGAAATGAGCAGTTCTTC.

The V call is TRBV28, the J call TRBJ2-7; 8 bases fit TRBD2. This CDR3 is 14 amino acids long. Unmatched junction bases numbered 6, after V lost 6 bases and J lost 2 bases. Germline V gene sequence: CDR1 MDHEN, CDR2 SYDVKM. The CDR3 DNA follows: TGTGCCAGCAGGGGAGCGGGAGAACCCTACGAGCAGTACTTC. Its protein is CASRGAGEPYEQYF. The variable domain in full, completed from reference TRBV28 and TRBJ2-7, reads DVKVTQSSRYLVKRTGEKVFLECVQDMDHENMFWYRQDPGLGLRLIYFSYDVKMKEKGDIPEGYSVSREKKERFSLILESASTNQTSMYLCASRGAGEPYEQYFGPGTRLTVT.